Each of the 5 T cell receptor beta chains below was sequenced from the same sample in a study of cytomegalovirus exposure and HLA in healthy donors. It was with 60 Vbeta and 13 Jbeta primers that the PCR ran. Sequencing was performed with immunoSEQ multiplex PCR; in TCRdb, only in-frame clones are kept and a portion is missing. The sample comprises over 150,000 clones, approximately 80% of which are singletons, and about 0.094% rests with the top ten. Sequencing was performed on PBMCs. Every receptor here comes from a boy aged 2 to 10 in good health and CMV-seronegative.

The chain joins TRBV30 to TRBJ1-2; 8 bases are a match to TRBD1. The germline CDR1 and CDR2 sequences are GTSNPN and SVGIG (reference sequence). The V and J ends lost 3 bases and 3 bases, in that order; junction bases with no gene match: 3. This CDR3 spans 13 amino acids. In DNA, the CDR3 is TGTGCCTGGAGGGACAGGGTCGACTATGGCTACACCTTC. This gives the protein CAWRDRVDYGYTF.

The chain joins TRBV10-3 to TRBJ1-5; D remains unclear. CDR1 is ENHRY, CDR2 SYGVKD, per germline. The CDR3 is 15 amino acids. With 3 bases removed from V and 3 bases from J, the gap between germline ends came to 12 bases. As DNA, the CDR3 is TGTGCCATCAGTGAAACAAACAGCAACAATCAGCCCCAGCATTTT. This sequence encodes CAISETNSNNQPQHF.

The V call is TRBV11-1, the J call TRBJ1-6, with a weak D call TRBD1 (6 bases). The CDR3 extends over 14 amino acids. Germline-derived CDR1 and CDR2 are SGHAT and FQDESV (reference sequence). Trimming stripped 1 base from V and 7 bases from J, with 8 bases between. The CDR3 sequence is CASSLGRGNSPLHF. As DNA, the CDR3 is TGTGCCAGCAGCTTAGGCAGGGGAAATTCACCCCTCCACTTT.

The CDR3 bases are TGTGCCAGCAGCTCAACGAGGGAAGGCAAAAACATTCAGTACTTC. Translated: CASSSTREGKNIQYF. The chain carries TRBV5-6 and TRBJ2-4; D might be TRBD2 (5 bases). Looked up from germline, CDR1 is SGHDT and CDR2 is YYEEEE. Between the trimmed V and J ends, which lost 3 bases and 3 bases, there was a span of 13 bases. The length of the CDR3 is 15 residues.

The V gene is TRBV5-4, the J gene TRBJ1-4; D is uncertain. Per the germline V gene, CDR1 is SGHNT and CDR2 is YYREEE (reference sequence). This CDR3 has 16 residues. V was cut by 0 bases and J by 5 bases, with 14 bases left in between. The CDR3 bases are TGTGCCAGCAGCTTGGGTCCGGGGAATTGGAATGAAAAACTGTTTTTT. The encoded protein is CASSLGPGNWNEKLFF.